This T cell receptor beta chain comes out of a study of T cell responses to AZD1222 COVID-19 vaccine. This CDR3 has 13 residues. Between the trimmed V and J ends, which lost 11 bases and 4 bases, there was a span of 17 bases. Germline V gene data show CDR1 as MDHEN and CDR2 as SYDVKM. Regarding the study as a whole: There were repertoire samples only from the period after the peak T cell response.

Using immunoSEQ multiplex PCR, the repertoire was profiled, and TCRdb retains in-frame clones only, with some absent. The repertoire has 95,000 to 100,000 clones, roughly 90% of them found once; the top ten carry around a sixth. Concerning this clone itself: The antigen is not known.

Sequencing was performed on peripheral blood, taken 28 days after the second AZD1222 dose. The chain couples TRBV28 to TRBJ1-2; weak D call: TRBD1 (5 bases). This receptor was taken from an adult who received the AZD1222 COVID-19 vaccine. The CDR3 here is CAGGDRSFYGYTF. CDR3 DNA: TGTGCCGGTGGGGACCGCTCCTTCTATGGCTACACCTTC.